This T cell receptor (beta chain) emerged from a study of blood T cell repertoires in COVID-19. Turning to the study itself: PBMCs, B-cell-depleted T cells, or T cells provided the cDNA or gDNA that made up the material.

Clones were sequenced by immunoSEQ multiplex PCR, and TCRdb holds only the in-frame ones, with some missing. The sample lists some 200,000 clones; around 81% were seen once. The germline V and J ends were trimmed by 0 bases and 6 bases, with 6 bases remaining between them. This CDR3 comprises 13 residues. Germline V gives CDR1 SGHAT, CDR2 FQNNGV. The specimen sequenced was PBMCs or T cells enriched from blood (not recorded which). This sequence originates from a man aged 35-49 years who had recovered from COVID-19. The rearrangement links TRBV11-2 to TRBJ2-1; no clear D. As DNA, the CDR3 is TGTGCCAGCAGCTTAGACACGAGCAATGAGCAGTTCTTC. This translates into CASSLDTSNEQFF. Full variable domain (missing parts from reference TRBV11-2 and TRBJ2-1): EAGVAQSPRYKIIEKRQSVAFWCNPISGHATLYWYQQILGQGPKLLIQFQNNGVVDDSQLPKDRFSAERLKGVDSTLKIQPAKLEDSAVYLCASSLDTSNEQFFGPGTRLTVL.